The next 10 T cell receptor beta chains were all read from a single sample in a study of T cells in women clearing cervical HPV infection. This table comes from immunoSEQ multiplex PCR, and its TCRdb copy is limited to in-frame clones, with some not included. Here the sample table reports roughly 30,000 clones. The sample was blood buffy coat. The receptors derive from a woman between 18 and 75 years old with a cervical HPV16 infection that either progressed to CIN3+ or cleared (not recorded which).

With respect to this clone: The read stops 3 residues short of the end of the CDR3; the missing end is completed from the germline J gene. The genes are TRBV5-1 and TRBJ1-2; 12 bases line up with TRBD1. Germline CDR1 SGHRS, CDR2 YFSETQ. The length of the CDR3 is 15 residues. With V trimmed by 4 bases and J by 7 bases, 8 bases remained unmatched. CDR3 region: CASSVGTGGLGGYTF. The sequenced CDR3 bases are TGCGCCAGCAGCGTGGGGACAGGGGGCCTGGGTGGC.

On this clone itself: Read data end 3 residues before the CDR3 end; the end is taken from the germline J gene. The rearrangement uses TRBV12-3 or TRBV12-4 and TRBJ2-1, with 11 bases aligning to TRBD2. V was clipped by 8 bases and J by 3 bases; unmatched bases: 3. CDR3 length: 14 amino acids. Incomplete CDR3 DNA: TGTGCCAGCTTAACTAGCGGGGGCTACAATGAG. This gives the protein CASLTSGGYNE. The entire CDR3 protein reads CASLTSGGYNEQFF.

To note about this clone: From the germline J gene comes the end of the CDR3, since the read stops 3 residues before it. The chain employs TRBV10-3 and TRBJ2-2, with 11 positions matching TRBD1. The CDR3 runs to 12 residues. Germline loops: CDR1 ENHRY, CDR2 SYGVKD. CDR3 region: CATGTGGEKLFF. The covered CDR3 bases are TGTGCCACCGGGACAGGGGGGGAAAAG.

About this clone itself: The CDR3 end falls 3 residues outside the read, so it is completed with the germline J gene. The chain recombines TRBV7-3 with TRBJ2-1; 9 nucleotides agree with TRBD2. The germline V gene encodes CDR1 SGHTA and CDR2 FQGTGA. Germline trimming cut 2 bases from V and 4 bases from J; bases unmatched to any gene: 0. CDR3 length: 14 residues. CDR3 region: CASSLAGGYNEQFF. The sequenced CDR3 bases are TGTGCCAGCAGCTTAGCGGGGGGGTACAATGAG.

Concerning this clone: The read terminates 3 residues ahead of where the CDR3 ends, so the germline J gene completes it. The gene calls are TRBV11-2 and TRBJ2-5; D remains unclear. This CDR3 comprises 11 residues. Germline V gene data show CDR1 as SGHAT and CDR2 as FQNNGV. The CDR3 sequence is CASSHPTTQYF. The sequenced CDR3 bases are TGTGCCAGCAGCCACCCGACTACC.

On this clone itself: Read data end 3 residues before the CDR3 end; the end is taken from the germline J gene. This chain joins TRBV20-1 and TRBJ1-4; TRBD1 agrees at 8 bases. In germline, CDR1 is DFQATT, CDR2 SNEGSKA (reference sequence). CDR3 length equals 14 residues. CDR3 loop: CSANQGAWDSPLFF. CDR3 DNA, as far as it was read: TGCAGTGCTAACCAGGGGGCTTGGGATTCACCA.

This clone is called medium-sized based on its frequency. Partial CDR3 DNA: TGTGCCAGCAGCTTAACGAACAGTTTGGCAGATACG. Residues: CASSLTNSLADT. The whole CDR3 is CASSLTNSLADTQYF. The genes are TRBV7-3 and TRBJ2-3; D gene unclear. With the read ending 3 residues before the CDR3 end, the germline J gene is used to fill in that end. The germline V gene has CDR1 SGHTA and CDR2 FQGTGA. Trimming cost V 0 bases and J 4 bases, with 11 bases left between them. The CDR3 contains 15 residues.

Concerning this clone itself: The CDR3 goes on 3 residues after the read ends, and that part is filled in from the germline J gene. The rearrangement joins TRBV19 to TRBJ2-7; D possibly corresponds to TRBD2 (7 bases). The germline V gene encodes CDR1 LNHDA and CDR2 SQIVND (reference sequence). V was pared by 7 bases and J by 1 base, with 14 bases between. The CDR3 totals 14 residues. Here the CDR3 reads CASNRGGMSYEQYF. The covered CDR3 bases are TGTGCCAGTAATAGGGGGGGGATGTCCTACGAG.

Note on this clone: The read ends 3 residues before the CDR3 terminus; that terminus is restored from the germline J gene. This chain joins TRBV5-1 and TRBJ2-1; possible D gene TRBD1, 5 bases. Trimming pared 4 bases from V and 0 bases from J, leaving 11 bases between. CDR3 length: 15 amino acids. Germline loops: CDR1 SGHRS, CDR2 YFSETQ. CDR3 DNA (partial): TGCGCCAGCAGCATAGGGGAATTCTCCTACAATGAG. Translation gives CASSIGEFSYNE. The CDR3 in full is CASSIGEFSYNEQFF.

Note on this clone: Read coverage stops 3 residues before the CDR3 terminus; the germline J gene supplies the remainder. The chain is built from TRBV18 and TRBJ2-4; TRBD1 matches 8 bases. Germline V gives CDR1 KGHSH, CDR2 LQKENI. The CDR3 contains 13 residues. This CDR3 reads CASSPQGANGQYF. The sequenced CDR3 bases are TGTGCCAGCTCACCTCAGGGGGCGAATGGT.